These T cell receptor beta chains were read from a single sample in a study of T cell responses to AZD1222 COVID-19 vaccine. The method was immunoSEQ multiplex PCR; TCRdb's version includes in-frame clones alone and lacks a portion of them. The sample yields some 86,000 clones, under 95% seen once. The sequences come from peripheral blood, collected on day 0 of AZD1222 vaccination. Receptors were obtained from an adult in good health. The CDR3 runs from the conserved cysteine through the conserved F or W. Each record gives: D gene, CDR3 length, clone size, J gene, V gene, CDR3 DNA, CDR3 protein. The D gene is left open where the match is weak. Size is omitted from some rows. Given values are once, few, many or a class for expanded clones.

d_call: .; cdr3_length: 13; clone_size: .; j_call: TRBJ1-5; v_call: TRBV30; cdr3_nt: TGTGCCTGGAGTCGTGGGACTTTTCGTCCCCAGCATTTT; cdr3_aa: CAWSRGTFRPQHF
d_call: .; cdr3_length: 15; clone_size: .; j_call: TRBJ1-1; v_call: TRBV29-1; cdr3_nt: TGCAGCGTTTCTTCGGGGTGGGGCATGAACACTGAAGCTTTCTTT; cdr3_aa: CSVSSGWGMNTEAFF
d_call: .; cdr3_length: 15; clone_size: .; j_call: TRBJ2-7; v_call: TRBV6-5; cdr3_nt: TGTGCCAGCAGTTACTCGTCAGGGACGTCCTACGAGCAGTACTTC; cdr3_aa: CASSYSSGTSYEQYF
d_call: .; cdr3_length: 16; clone_size: .; j_call: TRBJ1-4; v_call: TRBV7-9; cdr3_nt: TGTGCCAGCAGCTTAGCGGCTGGTACAGAGATCGAAAAACTGTTTTTT; cdr3_aa: CASSLAAGTEIEKLFF
d_call: .; cdr3_length: 18; clone_size: .; j_call: TRBJ1-3; v_call: TRBV2; cdr3_nt: TGTGCCAGCAGTGATCGGGTCGTCAGTTTCTTCTCTGGAAACACCATATATTTT; cdr3_aa: CASSDRVVSFFSGNTIYF
d_call: .; cdr3_length: 13; clone_size: .; j_call: TRBJ1-5; v_call: TRBV6-4; cdr3_nt: TGTGCCAGCAGTCTCACTATTGATCAGCCCCAGCATTTT; cdr3_aa: CASSLTIDQPQHF
d_call: .; cdr3_length: 17; clone_size: .; j_call: TRBJ2-2; v_call: TRBV29-1; cdr3_nt: TGCAGCGTTGAAACTGGGGCGGGTGGGTTAAGCACCGGGGAGCTGTTTTTT; cdr3_aa: CSVETGAGGLSTGELFF
d_call: TRBD1; cdr3_length: 14; clone_size: .; j_call: TRBJ2-5; v_call: TRBV18; cdr3_nt: TGTGCCAGCTCACGCAGGGACAGCCAAGAGACCCAGTACTTC; cdr3_aa: CASSRRDSQETQYF
d_call: .; cdr3_length: 15; clone_size: .; j_call: TRBJ2-5; v_call: TRBV7-2; cdr3_nt: TGTGCCAGCAGCTTTCTCTCCAACTCCGCGGAGACCCAGTACTTC; cdr3_aa: CASSFLSNSAETQYF
d_call: TRBD2; cdr3_length: 14; clone_size: .; j_call: TRBJ2-1; v_call: TRBV3-1/TRBV3-2; cdr3_nt: TGTGCCAGCAGCCCTCCGGGACTAGCTCATGAGCAGTTCTTC; cdr3_aa: CASSPPGLAHEQFF
d_call: .; cdr3_length: 16; clone_size: .; j_call: TRBJ1-3; v_call: TRBV6-1; cdr3_nt: TGTGCCAGCAGTGAAAGGGGGACGGCCTCTGGAAACACCATATATTTT; cdr3_aa: CASSERGTASGNTIYF
d_call: .; cdr3_length: 14; clone_size: .; j_call: TRBJ2-7; v_call: TRBV27; cdr3_nt: TGTGCCAGCAGTCCCCCGCCGAGCTCCTACGAGCAGTACTTC; cdr3_aa: CASSPPPSSYEQYF
d_call: TRBD2; cdr3_length: 14; clone_size: once; j_call: TRBJ2-7; v_call: TRBV5-1; cdr3_nt: TGCGCCAGCAGCTTGGTAGCGGGAGGTATCGAGCAGTACTTC; cdr3_aa: CASSLVAGGIEQYF
d_call: .; cdr3_length: 13; clone_size: .; j_call: TRBJ1-1; v_call: TRBV3-1/TRBV3-2; cdr3_nt: TGTGCCAGCAGCCAGTTAGGGGACACTGAAGCTTTCTTT; cdr3_aa: CASSQLGDTEAFF
d_call: .; cdr3_length: 13; clone_size: .; j_call: TRBJ2-3; v_call: TRBV28; cdr3_nt: TGTGCCAGCAGCCAGCCTCAGGGCGAAACGCAGTATTTT; cdr3_aa: CASSQPQGETQYF
d_call: TRBD2; cdr3_length: 19; clone_size: .; j_call: TRBJ2-3; v_call: TRBV10-1; cdr3_nt: TGCGCCAGCAGTGTACCGGAGGGACTAGCGGGTCGCTTGGGGGATACGCAGTATTTT; cdr3_aa: CASSVPEGLAGRLGDTQYF